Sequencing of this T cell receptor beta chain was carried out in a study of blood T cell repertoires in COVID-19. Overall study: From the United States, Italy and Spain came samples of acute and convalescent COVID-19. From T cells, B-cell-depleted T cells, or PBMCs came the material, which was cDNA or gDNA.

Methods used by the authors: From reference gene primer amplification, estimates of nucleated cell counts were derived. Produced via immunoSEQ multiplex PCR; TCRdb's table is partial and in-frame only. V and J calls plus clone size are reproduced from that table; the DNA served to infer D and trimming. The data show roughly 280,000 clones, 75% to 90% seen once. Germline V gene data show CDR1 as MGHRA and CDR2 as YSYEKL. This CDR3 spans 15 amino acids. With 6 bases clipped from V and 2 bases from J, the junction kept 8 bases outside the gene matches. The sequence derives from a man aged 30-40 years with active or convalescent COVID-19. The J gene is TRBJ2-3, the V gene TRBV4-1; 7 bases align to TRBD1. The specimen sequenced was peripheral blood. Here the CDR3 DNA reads TGCGCCAGCAGAGGCAGACAGGGAACCACAGATACGCAGTATTTT. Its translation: CASRGRQGTTDTQYF.